This T cell receptor beta chain was profiled in a study of neurological immune-mediated disorders. Study-wide context: Multiple sclerosis patients numbered approximately 35, with some 31 relapsing-remitting and 3 secondary progressive.

The time point is: longitudinal time-point 1 (baseline). Per the germline V gene, CDR1 is SEHNR and CDR2 is FQNEAQ (reference sequence). V was shortened by 5 bases and J by 5 bases, with 10 bases between the two germline ends. The CDR3 is made up of 13 amino acids. Findings and limits, study-wide: In HTLV-1-associated myelopathy, TCR clonal expansion was greatest, whereas multiple sclerosis had the least, falling below healthy controls. It was the repertoires of 18 of 34 multiple sclerosis patients that phylogenetic grouping placed in one related-CDR3 cluster, which is a possible signature.

This clonotype was seen repeatedly, ten times or more. The antigen is not known. A single run covered 15-18 subjects with over 170 million TCR-beta sequences. A single record per CDR3 protein comes from TCRdb applying MiXCR to the 5' RACE reads. The sample includes around 37,000 distinct CDR3 sequences, 3.2% of them seen just once. The TCR comes from a woman aged 60-75 years with multiple sclerosis. The sample was PBMCs. This chain uses TRBV7-9 with TRBJ2-1; a possible D gene is TRBD2 (5 bases). CDR3 in DNA: TGTGCCAGCAGCCTCGACTACCACAATGAGCAGTTCTTC. Its translation: CASSLDYHNEQFF.